These 28 T cell receptor beta chains originate from one sample sequenced in a study of blood T cell repertoires in COVID-19. TCRdb keeps only in-frame clones here, not all; method: immunoSEQ multiplex PCR. The data hold more than 300,000 clones, with 70% to 90% observed a single time. Sequences were obtained from peripheral blood. The receptor source for this set is a man in his late teens or twenties who had recovered from COVID-19.

CDR3 in amino acids: CASSLGQFSGNTIYF. The CDR3 nucleotides read TGTGCCAGCAGCTTAGGCCAGTTCTCTGGAAACACCATATATTTT. The gene calls are TRBV13 and TRBJ1-3; D is unclear. The CDR3 spans 15 residues. V shed 0 bases and J shed 0 bases, with 6 bases lying between them. Germline V lookup: CDR1 PRHDT, CDR2 FYEKMQ (reference sequence).

The J gene is TRBJ2-1, the V gene TRBV9; 8 bases agree with TRBD1. After removal of 2 bases from V and 7 bases from J, the junction contained 8 bases not matched to a gene. The CDR3 totals 15 residues. Germline V gene lookup returns CDR1 SGDLS and CDR2 YYNGEE. The CDR3 sequence: CASSVRTGGRNEQFF. CDR3 DNA sequence: TGTGCCAGCAGCGTCCGTACAGGGGGAAGGAATGAGCAGTTCTTC. Full variable domain (outside the CDR3, taken from reference TRBV9 and TRBJ2-1): DSGVTQTPKHLITATGQRVTLRCSPRSGDLSVYWYQQSLDQGLQFLIQYYNGEERAKGNILERFSAQQFPDLHSELNLSSLELGDSALYFCASSVRTGGRNEQFFGPGTRLTVL.

The sample holds one count of this clone. The chain is built from TRBV9 and TRBJ1-1; no reliable D call. Between the trimmed V and J ends, which lost 4 bases and 0 bases, there was a span of 10 bases. The CDR3 runs to 14 residues. The V gene's germline CDR1 is SGDLS and CDR2 YYNGEE. The CDR3 loop reads CASSPSHLNTEAFF. Written as DNA, the CDR3 is TGTGCCAGCAGCCCGAGCCATCTGAACACTGAAGCTTTCTTT.

The V and J genes are TRBV5-8 and TRBJ1-2; TRBD1 might be the D (5 bases). The V gene lost 4 bases and the J gene lost 4 bases, with 20 bases spanning the gap. CDR1 is SGHTS and CDR2 is YDEGEE in the germline V gene. CDR3 length: 16 amino acids. The chain's CDR3 is CASSLMSQGLGYGYTF. DNA for the CDR3: TGTGCCAGCAGCCTGATGAGTCAGGGTCTGGGCTATGGCTACACCTTC. The variable domain in full, with the rest retrieved from reference TRBV5-8 and TRBJ1-2, is EAGVTQSPTHLIKTRGQQATLRCSPISGHTSVYWYQQALGLGLQFLLWYDEGEERNRGNFPPRFSGRQFPNYSSELNVNALELEDSALYLCASSLMSQGLGYGYTFGSGTRLTVV.

This clone was observed a single time. The chain uses TRBV6-5 and TRBJ1-4, with TRBD1 identical over 7 bases. Losses at the gene ends were 2 bases for V and 5 bases for J; bases not matched to a gene: 5. There are 15 residues in the CDR3. Germline values: CDR1 MNHEY, CDR2 SVGAGI. CDR3 in DNA: TGTGCCAGCAGTTACGGGGACAGACCGAATGAAAAACTGTTTTTT. It codes for CASSYGDRPNEKLFF.

The chain is built from TRBV5-1 and TRBJ2-5; D not resolved. The CDR3 length is 14 residues. Germline V gene data show CDR1 as SGHRS and CDR2 as YFSETQ. V was cut by 5 bases and J by 4 bases, with 15 bases left in between. The CDR3 reads CASSSTERRETQYF. DNA of the CDR3: TGCGCCAGCAGTAGCACGGAGAGGAGAGAGACCCAGTACTTC.

V and J are TRBV12-3 or TRBV12-4 and TRBJ1-4; the D is unclear. The CDR3 has 12 amino acids. V was cut by 3 bases and J by 7 bases, with 6 bases left in between. As DNA, the CDR3 is TGTGCCAGCAGTTTGGCAGGTGAAAAACTGTTTTTT. Translating it yields CASSLAGEKLFF.

V usage is TRBV7-9 and J usage is TRBJ2-5; TRBD2 aligns across 8 bases. V shed 5 bases and J 7 bases; nucleotides not matched to a gene: 6. Germline-derived CDR1 and CDR2 are SEHNR and FQNEAQ (reference sequence). The CDR3 sequence is 13 residues long. CDR3 nucleotide sequence: TGTGCCAGCAGCCTCTCACGGGAGGGGACCCAGTACTTC. This gives the protein CASSLSREGTQYF.

The chain uses TRBV2 and TRBJ2-1; TRBD1 matches at 9 bases. Trimming cost V 4 bases and J 4 bases; bases outside gene matches: 8. The CDR3 has 16 amino acids. CDR1 is SNHLY, CDR2 FYNNEI, per germline. CDR3 region: CASSGPDRGSYNEQFF. In nucleotides, the CDR3 is TGTGCCAGCAGTGGACCGGACAGGGGATCGTACAATGAGCAGTTCTTC.

The CDR3 protein is CSVVYSYEQYF. The CDR3 DNA follows: TGCAGCGTTGTATACTCCTACGAGCAGTACTTC. This chain links TRBV29-1 with TRBJ2-7, with D uncertain. The CDR3 runs to 11 residues. Per the germline V gene, CDR1 is SQVTM and CDR2 is ANQGSEA. V lost 4 bases and J lost 0, with 4 bases in between.

The CDR3 sequence is CASSIKGSGNSPLHF. The CDR3 DNA is TGTGCCAGCAGCATAAAGGGGTCAGGGAATTCACCCCTCCACTTT. The genes are TRBV7-3 and TRBJ1-6; D is possibly TRBD1 (5 bases). There are 15 residues in the CDR3. Germline values: CDR1 SGHTA, CDR2 FQGTGA. V dropped 5 bases and J dropped 7 bases, with 15 bases sitting between them.

The chain employs TRBV6-5 and TRBJ1-1; D possibly corresponds to TRBD1 (6 bases). Deletions cut 6 bases from V and 3 bases from J, with 14 bases between. Per germline, CDR1 MNHEY and CDR2 SVGAGI. The CDR3 spans 14 residues. The CDR3 region has the DNA TGTGCCAGCAGCACCAGGGGCTTCTACACTGAAGCTTTCTTT. It specifies CASSTRGFYTEAFF.

The rearrangement links TRBV3-1 (or the pseudogene TRBV3-2) to TRBJ2-1; 8 nucleotides match TRBD1. Unmatched junction bases numbered 8, after V lost 3 bases and J lost 7 bases. CDR3 length: 15 residues. The germline gives CDR1 LGHDT, CDR2 YNNKEL (reference sequence). The CDR3 DNA sequence: TGTGCCAGCAGCCACGACAGGGGATTTAGGAATGAGCAGTTCTTC. It is translated as CASSHDRGFRNEQFF.

This chain links TRBV4-1 with TRBJ1-4, with D hard to call. V was pared by 2 bases and J by 5 bases, with 12 bases between. Germline V lookup: CDR1 MGHRA, CDR2 YSYEKL. The CDR3 is made up of 15 amino acids. CDR3 residues: CASSQPTRENEKLFF. CDR3 bases: TGCGCCAGCAGCCAACCGACCCGGGAGAATGAAAAACTGTTTTTT.

The chain uses TRBV6-5 and TRBJ1-2; tentative D call: TRBD1 (5 bases). The V gene lost 6 bases and the J gene lost 8 bases, with 10 bases spanning the gap. Germline CDR1 and CDR2: MNHEY and SVGAGI. This CDR3 comprises 11 residues. The CDR3 loop reads CASSQGRGYTF. CDR3 DNA sequence: TGTGCCAGCAGCCAGGGTCGAGGCTACACCTTC.

The rearrangement uses TRBV11-3 and TRBJ2-7; 7 nucleotides align to TRBD2. This CDR3 has 17 amino acids. Germline values: CDR1 SGHNT, CDR2 YENEEA. The J segment lost 4 bases and the V segment lost 2 bases, leaving 14 bases of the junction unmatched. The DNA for the CDR3 is TGTGCCAGCAGCTTAAGGAGGGTAGGCGGGAGTCGGTACGAGCAGTACTTC. Amino acids: CASSLRRVGGSRYEQYF.

The chain joins TRBV19 to TRBJ2-3, with D hard to call. Trimming cost V 5 bases and J 0 bases, with 6 bases left between them. In germline, CDR1 is LNHDA, CDR2 SQIVND (reference sequence). The CDR3 has 13 amino acids. For the CDR3, the DNA is TGTGCCAGTAGTCTATCTAGCACAGATACGCAGTATTTT. This encodes CASSLSSTDTQYF.

The chain carries TRBV6-5 and TRBJ2-5; TRBD2 agrees at 8 bases. The germline CDR1 and CDR2 sequences are MNHEY and SVGAGI. The CDR3 length is 15 residues. V was clipped by 4 bases and J by 4 bases; unmatched bases: 8. CDR3 in DNA: TGTGCCAGCAGTTTGGTTAGCGGGACTGTAGAGACCCAGTACTTC. Translating gives CASSLVSGTVETQYF.

The table lists this clone with a count of one. V usage is TRBV27 and J usage is TRBJ1-2, with D perhaps TRBD1 (6 bases). V was trimmed by 2 bases and J by 10 bases, leaving 17 bases between them. Germline CDR1 MNHEY, CDR2 SMNVEV (reference sequence). The CDR3 is 14 residues long. The CDR3 loop reads CASSLTGPGQDYTF. The CDR3 DNA sequence: TGTGCCAGCAGTTTAACAGGGCCGGGACAAGACTACACCTTC.

The chain employs TRBV7-9 and TRBJ2-1; D perhaps matches TRBD2 (6 bases). The V end was cut by 0 bases, the J end by 0 bases, with 12 bases between. CDR3 size: 17 residues. CDR1 SEHNR and CDR2 FQNEAQ come from the germline V gene (reference sequence). CDR3 in amino acids: CASSLAQDYLSYNEQFF. The DNA for the CDR3 is TGTGCCAGCAGCTTAGCCCAGGACTACCTCTCCTACAATGAGCAGTTCTTC. The full variable domain, rest sourced from reference TRBV7-9 and TRBJ2-1, is DTGVSQNPRHKITKRGQNVTFRCDPISEHNRLYWYRQTLGQGPEFLTYFQNEAQLEKSRLLSDRFSAERPKGSFSTLEIQRTEQGDSAMYLCASSLAQDYLSYNEQFFGPGTRLTVL.

The chain uses TRBV6-6 and TRBJ1-1; D perhaps matches TRBD1 (6 bases). There are 16 residues in the CDR3. The germline CDR1 and CDR2 sequences are MNHNY and SVGAGI (reference sequence). Trimming took 5 bases from V and 0 from J, leaving 16 bases between them. Here the CDR3 reads CASSQDSLSMNTEAFF. The CDR3 bases are TGTGCCAGCAGTCAGGACAGCCTTAGCATGAACACTGAAGCTTTCTTT.

The gene calls are TRBV2 and TRBJ1-1, with 11 nucleotides matching TRBD1. V lost 8 bases and J lost 1; bases outside the gene matches: 6. The germline V gene has CDR1 SNHLY and CDR2 FYNNEI. This CDR3 comprises 15 residues. Here the CDR3 DNA reads TGTGCCAGCTACGGACAGGGGGCGGGGAACACTGAAGCTTTCTTT. Translating it yields CASYGQGAGNTEAFF.

V is TRBV7-2 and J is TRBJ1-4; 7 bases fit TRBD1. V was pared by 3 bases and J by 8 bases, with 12 bases of the junction left unmatched. CDR3 size: 16 residues. CDR1 and CDR2 (germline): SGHTA, FQGNSA. CDR3 protein: CASSFHTGVLREKLFF. CDR3 bases: TGTGCCAGCAGCTTTCACACAGGGGTTTTAAGAGAAAAACTGTTTTTT.

The chain joins TRBV10-3 to TRBJ1-2, with a weak D call TRBD1 (6 bases). The CDR3 sequence is 15 residues long. Trimming stripped 0 bases from V and 3 bases from J, with 11 bases between. The germline V gene has CDR1 ENHRY and CDR2 SYGVKD. CDR3 nucleotides: TGTGCCATCAGTGAGTCGAGGGGGTCTTACTATGGCTACACCTTC. It is translated as CAISESRGSYYGYTF.

The chain is built from TRBV4-2 and TRBJ1-4, with a weak D call TRBD1 (5 bases). The CDR3 runs 15 residues. The V and J ends lost 3 bases and 7 bases respectively, with 15 bases between them. CDR1 and CDR2 from the germline V gene are LGHNA and YNFKEQ. This chain's CDR3 is CASSQRGGDGEKLFF. CDR3 nucleotides: TGTGCCAGCAGCCAGAGAGGAGGGGACGGTGAAAAACTGTTTTTT.

This chain joins TRBV25-1 and TRBJ1-6, with TRBD1 matching over 9 bases. CDR1 and CDR2 (germline): MGHDK, SYGVNS. The CDR3 has 15 amino acids. V was clipped by 7 bases and J by 5 bases; unmatched bases: 6. In DNA form, the CDR3 reads TGTGCCAGCAACTTCGGGGACAGGGATAATTCACCCCTCCACTTT. Protein: CASNFGDRDNSPLHF.

The chain carries TRBV6-5 and TRBJ1-5; D is ambiguous. V dropped 3 bases and J dropped 4 bases, with 16 bases sitting between them. Germline V gives CDR1 MNHEY, CDR2 SVGAGI. The CDR3 sequence is 16 residues long. CDR3 amino acids: CASSYNRDKRNQPQHF. The CDR3 coding sequence is TGTGCCAGCAGTTATAATAGGGATAAGCGGAATCAGCCCCAGCATTTT.

This clone came up once. The V gene is TRBV27, the J gene TRBJ2-1, with D maybe TRBD1 (7 bases). The CDR3 is made up of 15 amino acids. V lost 3 bases to trimming and J lost 3 bases, with 12 bases between them. The germline CDR1 and CDR2 sequences are MNHEY and SMNVEV (reference sequence). CDR3 sequence (DNA): TGTGCCAGCAGTTTCGGGGGACAGTACTACAATGAGCAGTTCTTC. This encodes CASSFGGQYYNEQFF.